This T cell receptor (beta chain) was sequenced for a study of blood T cell repertoires in COVID-19. Germline V gives CDR1 GTSNPN, CDR2 SVGIG (reference sequence). This CDR3 region has 15 residues. V was pared by 0 bases and J by 4 bases, with 16 bases between. This clone was detected a few times. TCRdb's copy holds only in-frame clones and misses some; the assay was immunoSEQ multiplex PCR. Of just over 150,000 clones listed, roughly 91% are singletons. The sequence was collected from a woman between 45 and 65 years old with acute or convalescent COVID-19. Sequencing was carried out using peripheral blood. The chain links TRBV30 to TRBJ2-7; D ambiguous. The CDR3 DNA follows: TGTGCCTGGAGTGTATTGGAGAAAAACTTTTACGAGCAGTACTTC. Its protein is CAWSVLEKNFYEQYF. The full variable domain, in which reference TRBV30 and TRBJ2-7 provide the parts outside the CDR3, is SQTIHQWPATLVQPVGSPLSLECTVEGTSNPNLYWYRQAAGRGLQLLFYSVGIGQISSEVPQNLSASRPQDRQFILSSKKLLLSDSGFYLCAWSVLEKNFYEQYFGPGTRLTVT.